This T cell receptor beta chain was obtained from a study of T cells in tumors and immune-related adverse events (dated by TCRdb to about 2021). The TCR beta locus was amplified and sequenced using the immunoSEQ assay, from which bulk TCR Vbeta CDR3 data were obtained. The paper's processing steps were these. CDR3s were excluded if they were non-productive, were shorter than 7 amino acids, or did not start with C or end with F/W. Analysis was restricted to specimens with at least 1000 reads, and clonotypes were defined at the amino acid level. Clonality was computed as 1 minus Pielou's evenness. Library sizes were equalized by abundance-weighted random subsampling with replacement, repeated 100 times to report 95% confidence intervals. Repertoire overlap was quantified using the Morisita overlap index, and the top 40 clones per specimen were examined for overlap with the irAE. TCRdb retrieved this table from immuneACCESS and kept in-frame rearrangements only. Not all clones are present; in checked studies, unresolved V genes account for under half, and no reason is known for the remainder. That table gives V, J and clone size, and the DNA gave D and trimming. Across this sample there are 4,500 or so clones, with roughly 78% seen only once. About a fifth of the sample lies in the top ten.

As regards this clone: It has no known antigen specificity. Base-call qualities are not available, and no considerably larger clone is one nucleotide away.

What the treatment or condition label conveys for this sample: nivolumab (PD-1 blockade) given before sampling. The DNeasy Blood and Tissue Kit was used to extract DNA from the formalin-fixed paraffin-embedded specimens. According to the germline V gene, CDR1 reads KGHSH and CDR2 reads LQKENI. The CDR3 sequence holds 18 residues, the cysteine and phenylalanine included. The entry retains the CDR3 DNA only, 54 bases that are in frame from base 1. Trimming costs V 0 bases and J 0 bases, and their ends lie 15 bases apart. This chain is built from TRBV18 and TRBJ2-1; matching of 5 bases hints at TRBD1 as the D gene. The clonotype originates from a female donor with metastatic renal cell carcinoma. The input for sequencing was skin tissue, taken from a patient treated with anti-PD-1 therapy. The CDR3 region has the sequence CASSPPSKGASSYNEQFF. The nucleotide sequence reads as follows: TGTGCCAGCTCACCACCCTCCAAAGGGGCCAGCTCCTACAATGAGCAGTTCTTC. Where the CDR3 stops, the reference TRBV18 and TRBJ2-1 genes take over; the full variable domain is NAGVMQNPRHLVRRRGQEARLRCSPMKGHSHVYWYRQLPEEGLKFMVYLQKENIIDESGMPKERFSAEFPKEGPSILRIQQVVRGDSAAYFCASSPPSKGASSYNEQFFGPGTRLTVL.